The entry that follows covers one T cell receptor (beta chain) sequence. This sample was taken from a study of blood T cell repertoires in COVID-19. On the study more broadly: In each case, the material was cDNA or gDNA derived from T cells, B-cell-depleted T cells, or PBMCs.

Donors were grouped by their self-reported clinical history. Sequenced by immunoSEQ multiplex PCR; TCRdb stores in-frame clones only, minus some. The table includes some 150,000 clones, around nine tenths detected once. The ends were cut back, 6 bases at V and 8 bases at J, with 7 bases in the middle. This CDR3 has 11 amino acids. Germline V lookup: CDR1 MDHEN, CDR2 SYDVKM. The origin of this receptor is a young woman with acute COVID-19. This sequence joins TRBV28 and TRBJ2-2; D uncertain. Sequencing was performed on PBMCs or T cells enriched from blood (not recorded which). As DNA, the CDR3 is TGTGCCAGCAGGTCAGGAGGGGAGCTGTTTTTT. Residues: CASRSGGELFF.